These 10 T cell receptor beta chains share one sample of origin, sequenced in a study of blood T cell repertoires in COVID-19 (TCRdb year 2020). The library relied on the immunoSEQ multiplex PCR assay. Sourced from immuneACCESS, this table was stored by TCRdb with only in-frame sequences that have V and J called. A share of the clones is absent; for the studies checked, an unresolved V gene accounts for under half, and the remainder has no known explanation. In all, the sample holds roughly 160,000 clones, and approximately 80% of those were seen once. The leading ten clones occupy roughly 9.6% of the sample. The sequenced sample was PBMCs or T cells enriched from blood (not recorded which). The receptors were sampled from a man aged 45-65 years who had recovered from COVID-19.

This clone came up a few times. The chain links TRBV5-6 to TRBJ2-1; 12 positions match TRBD2. This CDR3 has 17 residues. V dropped 4 bases and J dropped 3; count of bases not matched to a gene: 8. Germline-derived CDR1 and CDR2 are SGHDT and YYEEEE. The CDR3 spells CASSLTSGRFVYNEQFF. Here the CDR3 DNA reads TGTGCCAGCAGCCTGACTAGCGGGAGATTTGTCTACAATGAGCAGTTCTTC.

The sample holds a few counts of this clone. V usage is TRBV2 and J usage is TRBJ2-4; D remains unclear. Germline assignment: CDR1 SNHLY and CDR2 FYNNEI. Trimming stripped 4 bases from V and 0 bases from J, with 10 bases between. The CDR3 length is 15 residues. For the CDR3, the DNA is TGTGCCAGCAGTGCCTCTGAACTAGCCAAAAACATTCAGTACTTC. Protein product: CASSASELAKNIQYF.

J is TRBJ1-5 and V is TRBV3-1 (or the pseudogene TRBV3-2), with TRBD1 matching 8 bases. J lost 5 bases, V lost 0 bases, and 6 bases had no gene match. There are 16 residues in the CDR3. Germline CDR1 and CDR2: LGHDT and YNNKEL (reference sequence). The CDR3 region is CASSQDTRGPDQPQHF. Here the CDR3 DNA reads TGTGCCAGCAGCCAAGATACCAGGGGGCCCGATCAGCCCCAGCATTTT.

This clone counts as medium-sized. The chain carries TRBV5-1 and TRBJ1-1; D is ambiguous. CDR1 is SGHRS and CDR2 is YFSETQ in the germline V gene. The V gene lost 5 bases and the J gene lost 4 bases, with 12 bases spanning the gap. CDR3 length equals 13 residues. The chain's CDR3 is CASSSGRGTEAFF. The CDR3 coding sequence is TGCGCCAGCAGTTCCGGCCGGGGCACTGAAGCTTTCTTT.

The J gene is TRBJ2-7, the V gene TRBV11-2, with D hard to call. This CDR3 has 13 amino acids. Trimming shortened V by 10 bases and J by 3 bases, and 16 bases separated the two germline ends. Germline CDR1 is SGHAT and CDR2 is FQNNGV. The CDR3 DNA follows: TGTGCCACCACCTGGGCAGTTGGCTACGAGCAGTACTTC. Translation: CATTWAVGYEQYF.

The rearrangement joins TRBV19 to TRBJ2-2, with 9 bases that match TRBD1. V lost 10 bases and J lost 2; bases outside the gene matches: 2. Per the germline V gene, CDR1 is LNHDA and CDR2 is SQIVND (reference sequence). This CDR3 is 13 amino acids long. The CDR3 region has the DNA TGTGCCACCACAGGGGGCAACACCGGGGAGCTGTTTTTT. Translated: CATTGGNTGELFF.

A few counts support this clone. The V call is TRBV24-1, the J call TRBJ1-2; 8 bases match TRBD1. The CDR3 extends over 16 amino acids. Per the germline V gene, CDR1 is KGHDR and CDR2 is SFDVKD. J lost 3 bases, V lost 2 bases, and 7 bases had no gene match. CDR3 nucleotide sequence: TGTGCCACCAGTGATTCGAGGCAGGGGGCAGACTATGGCTACACCTTC. It translates to CATSDSRQGADYGYTF.

This chain joins TRBV6-5 and TRBJ1-2; D is possibly TRBD1 (6 bases). The CDR3 totals 13 residues. V dropped 6 bases and J dropped 7 bases, with 15 bases sitting between them. Germline-derived CDR1 and CDR2 are MNHEY and SVGAGI. The CDR3 nucleotides are TGTGCCAGCAGACGAGGGGGTCCCTCTGGCTACACCTTC. It encodes CASRRGGPSGYTF.

The chain has TRBV7-8 and TRBJ2-2; D not resolved. In germline, CDR1 is SGHVS, CDR2 FQNEAQ. The CDR3 contains 11 residues. With 5 bases removed from V and 8 bases from J, the gap between germline ends came to 6 bases. This CDR3 is CASSRTGELFF. The CDR3 DNA reads TGTGCCAGCAGCAGAACAGGGGAGCTGTTTTTT.

The rearrangement joins TRBV28 to TRBJ1-2, with TRBD1 identical over 7 bases. Germline V gene sequence: CDR1 MDHEN, CDR2 SYDVKM. The CDR3 is 14 residues long. Trimming cost V 6 bases and J 4 bases; bases outside gene matches: 8. The CDR3: CASRPPGQFYGYTF. In DNA, the CDR3 is TGTGCCAGCAGACCCCCGGGACAGTTCTATGGCTACACCTTC.